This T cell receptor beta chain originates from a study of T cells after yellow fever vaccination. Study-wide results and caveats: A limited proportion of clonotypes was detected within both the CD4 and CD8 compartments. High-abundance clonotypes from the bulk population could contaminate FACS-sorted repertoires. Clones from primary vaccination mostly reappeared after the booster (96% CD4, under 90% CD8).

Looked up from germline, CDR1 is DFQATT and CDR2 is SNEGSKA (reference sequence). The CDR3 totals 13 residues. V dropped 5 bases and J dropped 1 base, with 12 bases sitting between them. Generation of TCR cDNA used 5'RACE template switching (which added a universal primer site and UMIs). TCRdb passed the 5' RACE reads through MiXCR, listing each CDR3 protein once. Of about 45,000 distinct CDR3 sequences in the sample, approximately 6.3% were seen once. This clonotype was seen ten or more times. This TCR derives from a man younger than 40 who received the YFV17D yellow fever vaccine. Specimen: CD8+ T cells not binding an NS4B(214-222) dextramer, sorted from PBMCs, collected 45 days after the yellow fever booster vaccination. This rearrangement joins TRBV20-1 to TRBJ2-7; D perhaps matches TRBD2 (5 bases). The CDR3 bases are TGCAGTGCTTCCCGGCGGGTTTCCTACGAGCAGTACTTC. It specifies CSASRRVSYEQYF.